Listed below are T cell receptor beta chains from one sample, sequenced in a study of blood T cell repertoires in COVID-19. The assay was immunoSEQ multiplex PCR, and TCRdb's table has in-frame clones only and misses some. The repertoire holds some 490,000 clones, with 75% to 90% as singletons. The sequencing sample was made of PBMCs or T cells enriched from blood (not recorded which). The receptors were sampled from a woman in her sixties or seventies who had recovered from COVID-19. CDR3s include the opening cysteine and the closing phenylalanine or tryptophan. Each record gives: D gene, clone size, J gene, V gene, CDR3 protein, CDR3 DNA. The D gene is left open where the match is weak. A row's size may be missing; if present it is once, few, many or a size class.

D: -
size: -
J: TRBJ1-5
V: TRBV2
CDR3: CASSDRRGGNQPQHF
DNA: TGTGCCAGCAGTGACCGCCGGGGTGGCAATCAGCCCCAGCATTTT

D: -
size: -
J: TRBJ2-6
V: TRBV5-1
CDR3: CASSPTSSGANVLTF
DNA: TGCGCCAGCAGCCCTACTAGCTCTGGGGCCAACGTCCTGACTTTC

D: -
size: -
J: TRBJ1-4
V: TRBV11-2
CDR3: CASSLVAGFNEKLFF
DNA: TGTGCCAGCAGCTTAGTGGCGGGGTTTAATGAAAAACTGTTTTTT

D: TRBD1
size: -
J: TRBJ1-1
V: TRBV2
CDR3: CASSPPRDSRPEAFF
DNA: TGTGCCAGCAGCCCACCCCGGGACAGCCGACCCGAAGCTTTCTTT

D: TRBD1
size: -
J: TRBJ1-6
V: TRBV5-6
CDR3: CASSLAGQGNSPLHF
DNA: TGTGCCAGCAGCTTGGCCGGACAGGGAAATTCACCCCTCCACTTT

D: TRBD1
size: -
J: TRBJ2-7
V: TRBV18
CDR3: CASSPKGQGVHEQYF
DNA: TGTGCCAGCTCACCAAAGGGACAGGGGGTCCACGAGCAGTACTTC

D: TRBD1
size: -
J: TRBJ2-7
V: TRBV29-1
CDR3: CSVDTGEISEQYF
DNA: TGCAGCGTTGACACAGGGGAGATCTCCGAGCAGTACTTC

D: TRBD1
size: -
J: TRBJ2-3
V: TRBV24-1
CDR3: CATSGPGQGYTDTQYF
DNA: TGTGCCACCAGTGGCCCGGGACAGGGATACACAGATACGCAGTATTTT

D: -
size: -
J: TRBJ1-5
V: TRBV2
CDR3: CASTETGQPQHF
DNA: TGTGCCAGCACCGAAACGGGTCAGCCCCAGCATTTT

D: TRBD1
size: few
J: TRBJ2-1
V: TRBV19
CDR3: CASSTGTGLNNEQFF
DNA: TGTGCCAGTAGTACCGGGACAGGGCTTAACAATGAGCAGTTCTTC

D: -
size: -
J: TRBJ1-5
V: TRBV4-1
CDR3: CASSQEGTAVNQPQHF
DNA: TGCGCCAGCAGCCAAGAAGGCACAGCGGTAAATCAGCCCCAGCATTTT

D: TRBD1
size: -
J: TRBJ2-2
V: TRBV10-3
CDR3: CAISERGGQNTGELFF
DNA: TGTGCCATCAGTGAGCGAGGGGGCCAGAACACCGGGGAGCTGTTTTTT

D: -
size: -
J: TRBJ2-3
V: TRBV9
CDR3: CASMPGPGVTDTQYF
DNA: TGTGCCAGCATGCCGGGCCCGGGAGTCACAGATACGCAGTATTTT

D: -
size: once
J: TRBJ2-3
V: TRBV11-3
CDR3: CASSFRLEDTQYF
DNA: TGTGCCAGCAGCTTTAGACTAGAAGATACGCAGTATTTT

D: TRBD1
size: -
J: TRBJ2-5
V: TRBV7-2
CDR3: CASSFQGAGETQYF
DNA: TGTGCCAGCAGCTTCCAGGGGGCGGGGGAGACCCAGTACTTC

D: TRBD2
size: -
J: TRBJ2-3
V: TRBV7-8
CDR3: CASSFGLAGKVSDTQYF
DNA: TGTGCCAGCAGCTTTGGACTAGCGGGGAAAGTGTCGGATACGCAGTATTTT

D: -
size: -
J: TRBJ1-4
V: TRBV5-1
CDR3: CASSPSRQGSNEKLFF
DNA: TGCGCCAGCAGCCCCTCTCGTCAGGGCTCTAATGAAAAACTGTTTTTT

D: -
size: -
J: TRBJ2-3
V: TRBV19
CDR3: CASSVGLRTDTQYF
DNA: TGTGCCAGTAGTGTCGGTCTGCGCACAGATACGCAGTATTTT

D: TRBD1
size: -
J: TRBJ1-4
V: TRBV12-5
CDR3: CASGDSTGGNEKLFF
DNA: TGTGCTAGTGGTGATTCGACAGGGGGGAATGAAAAACTGTTTTTT

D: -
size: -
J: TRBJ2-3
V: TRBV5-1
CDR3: CASSLLPTDTQYF
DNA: TGCGCCAGCAGCTTACTTCCCACAGATACGCAGTATTTT

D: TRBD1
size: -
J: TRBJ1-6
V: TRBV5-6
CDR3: CASSLWTGAVASPLHF
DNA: TGTGCCAGCAGCTTATGGACAGGGGCTGTAGCTTCACCCCTCCACTTT

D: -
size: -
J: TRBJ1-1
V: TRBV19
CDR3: CASSFLKSRQNMNTEAFF
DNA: TGTGCCAGTAGTTTCCTCAAGTCGCGACAGAACATGAACACTGAAGCTTTCTTT

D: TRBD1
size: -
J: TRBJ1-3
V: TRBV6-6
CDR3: CASSPILYRGYSGNTIYF
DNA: TGTGCCAGCAGTCCGATCCTTTACAGGGGATACTCTGGAAACACCATATATTTT

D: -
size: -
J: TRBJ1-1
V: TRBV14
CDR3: CASSQGFEGKNTEAFF
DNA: TGTGCCAGCAGCCAAGGGTTCGAGGGAAAGAACACTGAAGCTTTCTTT

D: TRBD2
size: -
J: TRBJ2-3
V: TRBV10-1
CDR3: CASSGTSGTHRYF
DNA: TGCGCCAGCAGCGGGACTAGCGGGACTCACAGATATTTT

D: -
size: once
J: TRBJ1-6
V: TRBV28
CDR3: CAGRGTSHYNSPLHF
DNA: TGTGCCGGGAGGGGGACAAGCCACTATAATTCACCCCTCCACTTT

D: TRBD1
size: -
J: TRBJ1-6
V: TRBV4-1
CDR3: CASSQVPGQQNSPLHF
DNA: TGCGCCAGCAGCCAAGTTCCGGGACAGCAAAATTCACCCCTCCACTTT

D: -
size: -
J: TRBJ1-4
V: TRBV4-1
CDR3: CASSREVPAKKQYPYKRVLFF
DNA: TGCGCCAGCAGCCGGGAGGTTCCCGCCAAAAAACAGTACCCTTACAAAAGGGTACTGTTTTTT

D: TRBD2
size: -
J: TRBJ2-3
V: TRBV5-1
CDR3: CASSLDGTSFDTQYF
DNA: TGCGCCAGCAGCTTGGATGGGACTAGCTTTGATACGCAGTATTTT

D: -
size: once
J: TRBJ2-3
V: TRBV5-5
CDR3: CASSLFIFQGSDTQYF
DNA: TGTGCCAGCAGCTTGTTTATATTCCAGGGGTCAGATACGCAGTATTTT

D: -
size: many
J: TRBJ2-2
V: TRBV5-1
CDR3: CASSPIGGNTGELFF
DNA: TGCGCCAGCAGCCCTATTGGCGGGAACACCGGGGAGCTGTTTTTT

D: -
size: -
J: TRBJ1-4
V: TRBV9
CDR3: CASSVKDHRDPNEKLFF
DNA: TGTGCCAGCAGCGTAAAGGACCACAGGGACCCGAATGAAAAACTGTTTTTT